This T cell receptor beta chain was profiled in a study of T cells in localized non-small cell lung cancer (dated by TCRdb to the early 2020s). Regarding the complete study: Comparing tumors with uninvolved tumor-adjacent lungs, the study looked at the T cell repertoires of hundreds of patients with early-stage NSCLC. All 240 or so NSCLC patients in the cohort were treatment-naive and had localized lung tumors that were resected. NSCLC patients had a mean age of roughly 66 years, and around 130 were male and 107 female.

Here is what the overall study found, with its caveats: Because the study design was exploratory, TCR variables were selected using unadjusted p-values without false-discovery rate correction. Higher blood T cell density associated with longer overall survival, while higher adjacent-lung clonality associated with shorter survival. Multi-region tumor sequencing was not performed, so intratumor heterogeneity could not be excluded. Uninvolved tumor-adjacent lung showed the highest T cell clonality, higher than tumor, which suggests more focused antigenic responses in the uninvolved tumor-adjacent lung. A median of 57 of the top 100 tumor clones turned up in the paired uninvolved adjacent lung, and 28 of those clones also ranked among the top 100 of that same adjacent lung.

At diagnosis, peripheral blood, uninvolved tumor-adjacent lung and tumor were collected and stored as a combination of fresh-frozen and FFPE material. Blood samples were analyzed as peripheral blood mononuclear cells for TCR repertoire profiling. This clone has a handful of counts. Its recognized antigen is unknown. No clone much larger than this one lies a single base away; base qualities are absent. TCR beta CDR3 regions were sequenced from DNA using the immunoSEQ Assay. Per the source publication's procedure: T cell density was computed as TCR beta template counts normalized to usable DNA estimated by amplifying housekeeping genes. The preseqR package was used to estimate richness by extrapolating to 400,000 templates for PBMC samples and to 120,000 templates for tissue samples. Clonality was taken to be one minus Pielou's evenness. Tissue-enriched TCRs were identified by differential abundance testing using productive amino-acid clonotypes, minimum total count 5 and alpha 0.1. Repertoire overlap between compartments was quantified with the Jaccard Index and Morisita Overlap Index. GLIPH grouped TCR beta CDR3s together with public tetramer-defined viral CDR3s, and a viral motif had to include at least three viral sequences and show V-gene enrichment. The table comes from immuneACCESS by way of TCRdb, which keeps in-frame sequences with V and J called. Part of the clones is missing from these tables; in studies checked, under half for an unresolved V gene and the rest for unknown reasons. Clone size and V and J calls were adopted from that table, with D and trimming inferred from the DNA. The sample data list approximately 26,000 clones, and more than 65% of these were observed just once. Jointly, the top ten make up approximately 9.7% of the sample.

The germline V gene (reference sequence) gives CDR1 as SGHNT and CDR2 as YYREEE. V sheds 4 bases and J sheds 0 bases, leaving 10 bases between their ends. From cysteine to phenylalanine, the CDR3 is 15 amino acids long. Solely the CDR3 DNA is kept, with 45 bases framed from the first base. This TCR came from a man aged 35-69 years with stage III squamous cell lung carcinoma. Recombination connected TRBV5-4 to TRBJ2-2; TRBD1 is a weak D gene call, 6 bases matching. Sequencing was performed on peripheral blood, taken before any cancer treatment. CDR3 reads: CASSPGQPNTGELFF. The DNA is as follows: TGTGCCAGCAGCCCCGGACAGCCGAACACCGGGGAGCTGTTTTTT.